One and the same sample provided the 8 T cell receptor beta chains below, sequenced in a study of shared clonotypes between healthy human individuals. The table came from immunoSEQ multiplex PCR; TCRdb's copy has only in-frame clones and leaves some out. The sample records about 490,000 clones, roughly 80% being singletons. Sample: PBMCs. The receptors here all came from a woman aged 40 to 49 in good health. Some clones in this sample may be carry-over from other donors' samples.

The table lists this clone with a count of one. Given a far larger clone just one base away, this is likely a sequencing read error. This rearrangement joins TRBV11-3 to TRBJ2-1; possibly TRBD1 for D (5 bases). The CDR3 has 16 residues. The germline V gene encodes CDR1 SGHNT and CDR2 YENEEA. CDR3 sequence (DNA): TGTGCCAGCAGCCAGAAAGTGGCAGGGTCCTACAATGAGCAGCTCTTC. Translation: CASSQKVAGSYNEQLF.

This clone was seen a single time. Since a much larger clone is just one base distant, this may be a read error. The sample contains more than one DNA sequence encoding this CDR3. The rearrangement links TRBV9 to TRBJ1-3, with a possible D match to TRBD1 (6 bases). The CDR3 covers 17 residues. V was clipped by 2 bases and J by 0 bases, with 15 bases between them. Germline V gives CDR1 SGDLS, CDR2 YYNGEE. The DNA of the CDR3 is TGTGCCAGCAGCGTGGTAGTTGGGGGGCACTCTGGAAACACCATATATTTT. It encodes CASSVVVGGHSGNTIYF. Complete variable domain (other parts from reference TRBV9 and TRBJ1-3): DSGVTQTPKHLITATGQRVTLRCSPRSGDLSVYWYQQSLDQGLQFLIQYYNGEERAKGNILERFSAQQFPDLHSELNLSSLELGDSALYFCASSVVVGGHSGNTIYFGEGSWLTVV.

The chain recombines TRBV19 with TRBJ1-2; D gene uncertain. With 7 bases removed from V and 0 bases from J, the gap between germline ends came to 12 bases. The CDR3 is 14 amino acids. Germline CDR1 is LNHDA and CDR2 is SQIVND (reference sequence). The DNA for the CDR3 is TGTGCCAGTAAAGTTGGCAGCGCTAACTATGGCTACACCTTC. This codes for CASKVGSANYGYTF.

CDR3 bases: TGTGCCAGCAGCTTAGGGGGGACAGGATCCTACGAGCAGTACTTC. It yields the protein CASSLGGTGSYEQYF. This chain links TRBV5-5 with TRBJ2-7, with 8 bases that match TRBD1. The CDR3 has 15 residues. Germline-derived CDR1 and CDR2 are SGHKS and YYEKEE (reference sequence). V lost 2 bases and J lost 1; bases outside the gene matches: 5.

This clone turned up a few times. With a far larger clone one base away, a read error is the likely cause. The chain uses TRBV5-1 and TRBJ1-2, with D unclear. V lost 0 bases to trimming and J lost 4 bases, with 10 bases between them. Germline-derived CDR1 and CDR2 are SGHRS and YFSETQ. The CDR3 extends over 14 amino acids. CDR3 loop: CASSLAAESYGYTF. CDR3 DNA sequence: TGCGCCAGCAGCTTGGCGGCGGAAAGCTATGGCTACACCTTC.

The gene calls are TRBV2 and TRBJ1-2; D is possibly TRBD1 (6 bases). Germline assignment: CDR1 SNHLY and CDR2 FYNNEI. V was clipped by 7 bases and J by 1 base, with 16 bases between them. The CDR3 covers 15 residues. CDR3 in amino acids: CASTQGTYYNYGYTF. Here the CDR3 DNA reads TGTGCCAGCACCCAAGGGACATATTATAACTATGGCTACACCTTC.

V gene TRBV14 combines with J gene TRBJ1-2; TRBD1 matches at 8 bases. The germline CDR1 and CDR2 sequences are SGHDN and FVKESK. The CDR3 sequence is 12 residues long. V was clipped by 4 bases and J by 10 bases; unmatched bases: 5. This CDR3 reads CASSPQGAVYTF. CDR3 in DNA: TGTGCCAGCAGCCCGCAGGGGGCCGTCTACACCTTC.

This clone occurred many times. This sample includes further DNA sequences coding for the same CDR3. The V call is TRBV2, the J call TRBJ2-7, with D possibly being TRBD2 (5 bases). Trimming took off 6 bases at V and 3 bases at J, with 12 bases between the two ends. Germline values: CDR1 SNHLY, CDR2 FYNNEI. This CDR3 is built from 13 residues. The CDR3 DNA sequence: TGTGCCAGCAGCCCACTAGTTGACTACGAGCAGTACTTC. Its translation is CASSPLVDYEQYF.